This passage covers 32 T cell receptor beta chains from one sample sequenced in a study of vaccination and CD4 T cells after COVID-19. At the Johns Hopkins FTIC core, DNA taken from cultured CD4+ T cells was sequenced by way of the Oncomine TCR Beta short-read assay. TCRdb reprocessed the PCR reads via MiXCR and lists one record per CDR3 protein. The sample lists under 7,000 distinct CDR3 sequences, around a quarter occurring once. As to treatment: roughly 10-day PBMC culture with coronavirus spike peptide pools or control peptides (ViraFEST assay). Ahead of the COVID-19 pandemic (2011-2018), the CD4+ T cells of the unexposed donor were collected. These TCRs are of unknown antigen specificity. Input material: CD4+ T cells from blood, cultured in vitro. The receptors shown here come from a human donor in good health.

The chain joins TRBV6-1 to TRBJ1-1; D perhaps matches TRBD1 (5 bases). This CDR3 has 12 residues. V lost 8 bases, J lost 1 base, and 8 bases lay in between. Germline values: CDR1 MNHNS, CDR2 SASEGT. This CDR3 is CASPGQNTEAFF. The CDR3 nucleotides read TGTGCCAGCCCTGGACAGAACACTGAAGCTTTCTTT.

This rearrangement joins TRBV12-3 or TRBV12-4 to TRBJ1-5; D is possibly TRBD1 (5 bases). The CDR3 has 15 amino acids. Between the trimmed V and J ends, which lost 7 bases and 4 bases, there was a span of 17 bases. The DNA for the CDR3 is TGTGCCAGCACTTCCGGGTCAGAGGGGAATCAGCCCCAGCATTTT. Translating it yields CASTSGSEGNQPQHF.

The chain links TRBV20-1 to TRBJ2-2, with D perhaps matching TRBD1 (6 bases). Between the trimmed V and J ends, which lost 1 base and 3 bases, there was a span of 9 bases. The CDR3 extends over 14 amino acids. Germline assignment: CDR1 DFQATT and CDR2 SNEGSKA (reference sequence). The CDR3 here is CSARAGTHTGELFF. As DNA, the CDR3 is TGCAGTGCTAGAGCCGGGACACACACCGGGGAGCTGTTTTTT.

The V gene is TRBV15, the J gene TRBJ1-1; TRBD1 might be the D (6 bases). Germline CDR1 is LNHNV and CDR2 is YYDKDF (reference sequence). V lost 7 bases and J lost 2, with 14 bases in between. This CDR3 has 14 amino acids. The CDR3 region has the DNA TGTGCCACCATGTGGGGGGCCGGAAACACTGAAGCTTTCTTT. As protein: CATMWGAGNTEAFF.

Relative to its sample, this clonotype is medium-sized. The chain combines TRBV20-1 with TRBJ1-1; weak D call: TRBD1 (6 bases). The CDR3 spans 16 residues. CDR1 and CDR2 from the germline V gene are DFQATT and SNEGSKA (reference sequence). The V gene lost 3 bases and the J gene lost 2 bases, with 19 bases spanning the gap. CDR3: CSASGGAGGSNTEAFF. CDR3 DNA: TGCAGTGCTAGTGGGGGGGCAGGAGGATCAAACACTGAAGCTTTCTTT.

This clonotype was counted only a few times. The chain combines TRBV19 with TRBJ2-7, with D uncertain. This CDR3 region has 14 residues. V dropped 5 bases and J dropped 6 bases, with 17 bases sitting between them. In germline, CDR1 is LNHDA, CDR2 SQIVND (reference sequence). CDR3 sequence reads: CASSPGLAAVEQYF. CDR3 coding DNA: TGTGCCAGTAGTCCCGGTTTGGCCGCCGTCGAGCAGTACTTC.

CDR3 in DNA: TGTGCCAGCAGCTTAACCACGGGGCCGTACAATGAGCAGTTCTTC. Translating gives CASSLTTGPYNEQFF. The V and J genes are TRBV11-2 and TRBJ2-1; possibly TRBD1 or TRBD2 for D (5 bases each). Between the trimmed V and J ends, which lost 2 bases and 4 bases, there was a span of 12 bases. The germline gives CDR1 SGHAT, CDR2 FQNNGV. The CDR3 extends over 15 amino acids.

This clonotype was counted only a few times. This chain uses TRBV27 with TRBJ1-1; perhaps TRBD1 as D (6 bases). The CDR3 spans 14 residues. Germline CDR1 MNHEY, CDR2 SMNVEV (reference sequence). With 6 bases removed from V and 8 bases from J, the gap between germline ends came to 19 bases. The CDR3 protein is CASSSRRGVEEAFF. The CDR3 DNA sequence: TGTGCCAGCAGCTCTCGGAGGGGGGTTGAAGAAGCTTTCTTT.

This clonotype has a handful of counts. The chain links TRBV27 to TRBJ2-7, with D tentatively TRBD1 (6 bases). V lost 2 bases and J lost 2, with 7 bases in between. Germline V gene sequence: CDR1 MNHEY, CDR2 SMNVEV (reference sequence). The CDR3 spans 13 residues. CDR3 amino acids: CASSLGQPYEQYF. CDR3 sequence (DNA): TGTGCCAGCAGTTTAGGACAGCCCTACGAGCAGTACTTC.

This clonotype was detected only a few times. The V gene is TRBV6-2 or TRBV6-3, the J gene TRBJ1-5; D is unclear. V was clipped by 6 bases and J by 1 base, with 7 bases between them. The CDR3 extends over 13 amino acids. Germline CDR1 is MNHEY and CDR2 is SVGEGT. This chain's CDR3 is CASSYQSNQPQHF. The CDR3 coding sequence is TGTGCCAGCAGCTACCAGAGCAATCAGCCCCAGCATTTT.

By sample share, this clonotype is medium-sized. V is TRBV20-1 and J is TRBJ1-2; D unresolved. The V and J ends lost 1 base and 2 bases respectively, with 5 bases between them. The CDR3 is 12 amino acids. Germline V gene data show CDR1 as DFQATT and CDR2 as SNEGSKA (reference sequence). The DNA for the CDR3 is TGCAGTGCTAGAGCCGGGAACTATGGCTACACCTTC. Protein product: CSARAGNYGYTF.

V is TRBV24-1 and J is TRBJ2-1; 10 bases line up with TRBD2. Per germline, CDR1 KGHDR and CDR2 SFDVKD. V lost 3 bases, J lost 4 bases, and 2 bases stayed unmatched. This CDR3 has 15 amino acids. The CDR3 loop is CATSDQRGGYNEQFF. The CDR3, as DNA: TGTGCCACCAGTGATCAGCGGGGGGGTTACAATGAGCAGTTCTTC.

This clonotype was seen a few times. J is TRBJ2-7 and V is TRBV20-1; 11 nucleotides match TRBD1. The germline CDR1 and CDR2 sequences are DFQATT and SNEGSKA (reference sequence). V lost 3 bases, J lost 6 bases, and 4 bases stayed unmatched. This CDR3 has 13 amino acids. CDR3 coding DNA: TGCAGTGCTAGCGGGACAGGGGGTTTCGAGCAGTACTTC. Its translation: CSASGTGGFEQYF.

About this clonotype: At one boundary the junction diverges from the germline segment, which might be a read error. The chain carries TRBV6-1 and TRBJ1-2, with D unclear. Germline V gene sequence: CDR1 MNHNS, CDR2 SASEGT. The length of the CDR3 is 15 residues. The CDR3 DNA follows: TGTGCCAGCAGGGAGGGAGGGTCCCTTATGAATGGCTACATCTTC. Encoded protein: CASREGGSLMNGYIF.

The chain uses TRBV9 and TRBJ2-7, with 8 bases identical to TRBD1. V lost 7 bases and J lost 2; bases outside the gene matches: 2. Per germline, CDR1 SGDLS and CDR2 YYNGEE. The length of the CDR3 is 12 residues. The CDR3 DNA reads TGTGCCAGCGGACAGGGAACCTACGAGCAGTACTTC. Protein product: CASGQGTYEQYF. Supplemented by reference TRBV9 and TRBJ2-7, the full variable domain reads DSGVTQTPKHLITATGQRVTLRCSPRSGDLSVYWYQQSLDQGLQFLIQYYNGEERAKGNILERFSAQQFPDLHSELNLSSLELGDSALYFCASGQGTYEQYFGPGTRLTVT.

The sample holds a few counts of this clonotype. This CDR3 is CATSPGQGHTGELFF. The CDR3 nucleotides read TGTGCCACCAGCCCTGGACAGGGTCACACCGGGGAGCTGTTTTTT. The chain employs TRBV15 and TRBJ2-2; 8 bases align to TRBD1. This CDR3 is 15 amino acids long. V shed 5 bases and J 3 bases; nucleotides not matched to a gene: 5. Germline lookup yields CDR1 LNHNV and CDR2 YYDKDF (reference sequence).

The V call is TRBV3-1, the J call TRBJ1-2; 8 bases align to TRBD1. The ends lost 4 bases at V and 4 bases at J; junction bases unmatched: 5. CDR1 and CDR2 (germline): LGHDT, YNNKEL (reference sequence). This CDR3 has 14 residues. The CDR3 here is CASSPRQGSYGYTF. For the CDR3, the DNA is TGTGCCAGCAGCCCACGACAGGGGTCCTATGGCTACACCTTC.

V usage is TRBV6-4 and J usage is TRBJ2-1; 10 bases line up with TRBD2. Germline CDR1 and CDR2: MRHNA and SNTAGT. The CDR3 runs 15 residues. V was clipped by 6 bases and J by 4 bases; unmatched bases: 6. CDR3 nucleotide sequence: TGTGCCAGCAGCCAGCTAGCGGGGGATTACAATGAGCAGTTCTTC. It translates to CASSQLAGDYNEQFF.

V and J are TRBV20-1 and TRBJ2-7, with 8 nucleotides matching TRBD2. This CDR3 is 14 amino acids long. Trimming cost V 3 bases and J 2 bases; bases outside gene matches: 6. Germline V CDR1 and CDR2: DFQATT, SNEGSKA (reference sequence). CDR3 region: CSAREPGGAYEQYF. DNA of the CDR3: TGCAGTGCTAGGGAACCCGGGGGGGCCTACGAGCAGTACTTC.

Remarks on this clonotype: The conserved phenylalanine or tryptophan normally closing the CDR3 is absent here, so this likely arose from a read error. The V and J genes are TRBV6-1 and TRBJ2-7; TRBD1 might be the D (6 bases). This CDR3 spans 13 amino acids. The ends were cut back, 7 bases at V and 6 bases at J, with 16 bases in the middle. The germline gives CDR1 MNHNS, CDR2 SASEGT. The CDR3 nucleotides are TGTGCCAGCAAACACTTACAGGGAGTCGAGCAGTACTCC. It translates to CASKHLQGVEQYS.

V and J are TRBV5-1 and TRBJ2-7; tentatively, D is TRBD1 (7 bases). This CDR3 spans 17 amino acids. The ends were cut back, 4 bases at V and 4 bases at J, with 24 bases in the middle. Germline CDR1 SGHRS, CDR2 YFSETQ. This CDR3 is CASSPSYGGTATYEQYF. Here the CDR3 DNA reads TGCGCCAGCAGCCCGAGCTACGGCGGGACAGCAACTTACGAGCAGTACTTC.

This clonotype was found a few times. The V call is TRBV7-9, the J call TRBJ2-3, with TRBD2 matching 15 bases. Germline V gene sequence: CDR1 SEHNR, CDR2 FQNEAQ (reference sequence). Trimming took 5 bases from V and 4 from J; bases not matched to a gene: 4. The CDR3 loop spans 16 amino acids. The CDR3, as DNA: TGTGCCAGCAGCAGGGGACTAGCGGGGGGCCCAGATACGCAGTATTTT. Translating it yields CASSRGLAGGPDTQYF.

The genes are TRBV27 and TRBJ1-3; tentative D call: TRBD1 (5 bases). Germline V gives CDR1 MNHEY, CDR2 SMNVEV (reference sequence). The V and J ends lost 1 base and 3 bases respectively, with 7 bases between them. This CDR3 has 14 residues. CDR3 loop: CASSLYGGGNTIYF. Written as DNA, the CDR3 is TGTGCCAGCAGTTTATACGGGGGTGGAAACACCATATATTTT.

This clonotype was picked up a small number of times. V is TRBV20-1 and J is TRBJ2-1, with D perhaps matching TRBD2 (6 bases). The CDR3 is made up of 15 amino acids. V lost 5 bases to trimming and J lost 5 bases, with 19 bases between them. Germline-derived CDR1 and CDR2 are DFQATT and SNEGSKA (reference sequence). DNA for the CDR3: TGCAGTGCTCCCCCCGTCCAGCGGGCCGACAATGAGCAGTTCTTC. Encoded protein: CSAPPVQRADNEQFF.

The rearrangement uses TRBV20-1 and TRBJ2-7, with 15 bases lining up with TRBD2. V was pared by 8 bases and J by 3 bases, with 5 bases of the junction left unmatched. The CDR3 runs to 14 residues. Germline-derived CDR1 and CDR2 are DFQATT and SNEGSKA (reference sequence). This CDR3 reads CSTGLAGGSYEQYF. Here the CDR3 DNA reads TGCAGTACCGGACTAGCGGGGGGGAGCTACGAGCAGTACTTC.

The rearrangement links TRBV12-3 or TRBV12-4 to TRBJ1-1; D uncertain. The CDR3 length is 14 residues. The V end was cut by 2 bases, the J end by 1 base, with 8 bases between. DNA of the CDR3: TGTGCCAGCAGTTTAATCCCAGGGAACACTGAAGCTTTCTTT. As protein: CASSLIPGNTEAFF.

The genes are TRBV6-1 and TRBJ1-2, with TRBD1 identical over 7 bases. The CDR3 has 13 amino acids. After removal of 10 bases from V and 5 bases from J, the junction contained 10 bases not matched to a gene. The V gene's germline CDR1 is MNHNS and CDR2 SASEGT. CDR3: CAMGDSGGYGYTF. The CDR3 nucleotides read TGTGCCATGGGGGACAGCGGCGGATATGGCTACACCTTC.

This clonotype came up a few times. The chain combines TRBV20-1 with TRBJ2-3, with 10 bases aligning to TRBD2. The CDR3 covers 19 residues. Unmatched junction bases numbered 19, after V lost 1 base and J lost 6 bases. Germline CDR1 reads DFQATT; CDR2 reads SNEGSKA (reference sequence). CDR3 residues: CSARAILAGTLPHLDTQYF. The DNA for the CDR3 is TGCAGTGCTAGAGCCATACTAGCGGGGACCCTACCACATCTGGATACGCAGTATTTT.

The gene calls are TRBV19 and TRBJ1-5, with a tentative D call TRBD1 (6 bases). CDR1 LNHDA and CDR2 SQIVND come from the germline V gene (reference sequence). Deletions cut 6 bases from V and 0 bases from J, with 12 bases between. This CDR3 has 15 amino acids. The CDR3 region is CASRSGGASNQPQHF. DNA for the CDR3: TGTGCCAGTAGGTCGGGGGGCGCTAGCAATCAGCCCCAGCATTTT.

DNA for the CDR3: TGTGCCAGCAGCGCCCCTTCAGGGGGCGTAAGCTACGAGCAGTACTTC. Protein: CASSAPSGGVSYEQYF. This chain joins TRBV9 and TRBJ2-7; 8 bases map to TRBD1. The CDR3 is 16 residues long. CDR1 is SGDLS, CDR2 YYNGEE, per germline. V gave up 3 bases and J gave up 3 bases; unmatched junction bases: 11.

This clonotype was counted a few times. This chain joins TRBV10-1 and TRBJ2-5, with D maybe TRBD2 (6 bases). This CDR3 is built from 14 residues. The germline V gene has CDR1 WNHNN and CDR2 SYGVQD (reference sequence). Trimming stripped 5 bases from V and 4 bases from J, with 14 bases between. The CDR3 bases are TGCGCCAGCAGTCCCGGCGGGGTTCGAGAGACCCAGTACTTC. Protein sequence: CASSPGGVRETQYF.

CDR3 nucleotides: TGTGCCAGCAGTGATCTAGCGGGGAGCACAGATACGCAGTATTTT. Translation: CASSDLAGSTDTQYF. V gene TRBV6-4 combines with J gene TRBJ2-3; 9 bases agree with TRBD2. The J segment lost 0 bases and the V segment lost 3 bases, leaving 1 base of the junction unmatched. Germline assignment: CDR1 MRHNA and CDR2 SNTAGT. CDR3 size: 15 residues.